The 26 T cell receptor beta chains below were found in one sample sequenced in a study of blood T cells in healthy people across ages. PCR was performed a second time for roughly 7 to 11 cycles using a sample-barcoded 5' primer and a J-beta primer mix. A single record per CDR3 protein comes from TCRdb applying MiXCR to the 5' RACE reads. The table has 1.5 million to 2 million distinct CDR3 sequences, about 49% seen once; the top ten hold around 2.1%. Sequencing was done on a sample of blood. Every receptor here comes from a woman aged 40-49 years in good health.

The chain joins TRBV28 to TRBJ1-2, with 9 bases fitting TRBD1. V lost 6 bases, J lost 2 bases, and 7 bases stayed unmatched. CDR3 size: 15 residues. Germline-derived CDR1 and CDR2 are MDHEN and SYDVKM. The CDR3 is CASRLTGGLNYGYTF. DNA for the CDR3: TGTGCCAGCAGACTCACAGGGGGCTTAAACTATGGCTACACCTTC.

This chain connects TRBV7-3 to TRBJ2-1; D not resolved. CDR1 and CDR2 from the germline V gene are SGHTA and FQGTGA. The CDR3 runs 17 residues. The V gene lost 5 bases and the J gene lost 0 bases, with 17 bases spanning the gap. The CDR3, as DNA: TGTGCCAGCAGCCCCCCCTGGCGAGGAAGCTCCTACAATGAGCAGTTCTTC. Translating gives CASSPPWRGSSYNEQFF.

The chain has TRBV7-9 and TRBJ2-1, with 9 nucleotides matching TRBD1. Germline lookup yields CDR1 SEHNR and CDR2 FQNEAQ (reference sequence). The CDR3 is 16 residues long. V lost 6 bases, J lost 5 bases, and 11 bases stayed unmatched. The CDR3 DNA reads TGTGCCAGCAGGGGTCTCCCGGGACAGGGCCACAATGAGCAGTTCTTC. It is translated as CASRGLPGQGHNEQFF.

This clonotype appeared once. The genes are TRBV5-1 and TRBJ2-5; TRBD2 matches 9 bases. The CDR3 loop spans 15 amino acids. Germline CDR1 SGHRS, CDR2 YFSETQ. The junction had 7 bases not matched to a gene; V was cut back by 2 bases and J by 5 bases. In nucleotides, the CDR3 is TGCGCCAGCAGCTTAATCGCTAGCGGGGTGGAGACCCAGTACTTC. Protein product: CASSLIASGVETQYF. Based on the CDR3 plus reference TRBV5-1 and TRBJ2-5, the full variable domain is KAGVTQTPRYLIKTRGQQVTLSCSPISGHRSVSWYQQTPGQGLQFLFEYFSETQRNKGNFPGRFSGRQFSNSRSEMNVSTLELGDSALYLCASSLIASGVETQYFGPGTRLLVL.

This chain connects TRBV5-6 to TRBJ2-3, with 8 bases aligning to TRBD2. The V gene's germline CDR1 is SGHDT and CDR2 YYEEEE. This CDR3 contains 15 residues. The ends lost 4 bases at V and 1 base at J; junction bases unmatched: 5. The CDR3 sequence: CASSLKTSGTDTQYF. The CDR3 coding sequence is TGTGCCAGCAGCCTAAAGACTAGCGGCACAGATACGCAGTATTTT.

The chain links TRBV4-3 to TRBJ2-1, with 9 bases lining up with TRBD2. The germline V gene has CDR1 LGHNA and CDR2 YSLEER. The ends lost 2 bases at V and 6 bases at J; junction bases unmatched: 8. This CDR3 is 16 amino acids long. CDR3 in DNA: TGCGCCAGCAGCCAACGGGCTAGCGGGGAGGCCAATGAGCAGTTCTTC. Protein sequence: CASSQRASGEANEQFF.

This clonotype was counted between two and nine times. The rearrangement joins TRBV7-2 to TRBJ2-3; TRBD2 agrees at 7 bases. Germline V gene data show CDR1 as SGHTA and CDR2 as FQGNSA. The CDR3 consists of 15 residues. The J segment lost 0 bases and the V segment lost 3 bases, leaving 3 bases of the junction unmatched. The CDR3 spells CASSFLAASTDTQYF. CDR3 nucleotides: TGTGCCAGCAGCTTCCTAGCGGCTAGCACAGATACGCAGTATTTT.

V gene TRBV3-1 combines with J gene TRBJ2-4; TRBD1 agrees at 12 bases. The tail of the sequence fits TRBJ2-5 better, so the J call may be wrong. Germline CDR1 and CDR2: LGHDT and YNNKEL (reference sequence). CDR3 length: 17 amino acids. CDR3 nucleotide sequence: TGTGCCAGCAGCCCGGGACAGGGGGCCCTTCTCCAAGAGACCCAGTACTTC. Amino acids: CASSPGQGALLQETQYF.

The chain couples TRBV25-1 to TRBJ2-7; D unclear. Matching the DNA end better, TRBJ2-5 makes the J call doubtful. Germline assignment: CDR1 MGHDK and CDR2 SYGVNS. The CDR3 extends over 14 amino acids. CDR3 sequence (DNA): TGTGCCAGCAGTGAAGTGGGCACCCCGGAGACCCAGTACTTC. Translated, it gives CASSEVGTPETQYF.

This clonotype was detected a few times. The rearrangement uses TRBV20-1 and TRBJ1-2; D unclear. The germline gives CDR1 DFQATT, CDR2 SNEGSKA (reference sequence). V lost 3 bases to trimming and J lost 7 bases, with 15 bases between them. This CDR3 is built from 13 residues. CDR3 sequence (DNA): TGCAGTGCTAGTAACGACTTTATGGGTGGCTACACCTTC. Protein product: CSASNDFMGGYTF.

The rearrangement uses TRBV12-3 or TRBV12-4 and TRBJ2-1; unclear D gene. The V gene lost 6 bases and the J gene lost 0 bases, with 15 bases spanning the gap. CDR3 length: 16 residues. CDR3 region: CASSSPSESSYNEQFF. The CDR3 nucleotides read TGTGCCAGCAGCTCCCCCTCCGAGAGCTCCTACAATGAGCAGTTCTTC.

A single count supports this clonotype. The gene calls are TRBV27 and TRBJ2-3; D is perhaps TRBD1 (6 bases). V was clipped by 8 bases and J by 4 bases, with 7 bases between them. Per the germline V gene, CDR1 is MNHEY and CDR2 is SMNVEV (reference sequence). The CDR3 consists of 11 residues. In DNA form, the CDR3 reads TGTGCCAGCTGGGGGCCAGATACGCAGTATTTT. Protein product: CASWGPDTQYF.

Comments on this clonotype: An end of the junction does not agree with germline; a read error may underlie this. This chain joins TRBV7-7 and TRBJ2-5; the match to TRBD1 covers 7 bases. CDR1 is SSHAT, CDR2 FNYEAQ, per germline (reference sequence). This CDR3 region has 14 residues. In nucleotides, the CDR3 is TGTGCTAGCAGATTAAACAGGGGCCACGAGACCCAGTACTTC. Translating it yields CASRLNRGHETQYF.

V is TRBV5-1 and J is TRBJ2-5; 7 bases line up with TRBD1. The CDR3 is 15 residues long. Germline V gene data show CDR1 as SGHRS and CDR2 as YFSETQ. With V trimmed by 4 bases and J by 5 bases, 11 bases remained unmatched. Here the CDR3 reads CASSPRTGPVETQYF. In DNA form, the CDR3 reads TGCGCCAGCAGCCCTCGGACAGGACCCGTGGAGACCCAGTACTTC.

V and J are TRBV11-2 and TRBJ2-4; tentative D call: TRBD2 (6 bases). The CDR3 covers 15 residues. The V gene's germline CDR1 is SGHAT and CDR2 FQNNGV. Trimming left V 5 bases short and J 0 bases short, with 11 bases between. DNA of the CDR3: TGTGCCAGCAGCACGGGGACTCTAGCCAAAAACATTCAGTACTTC. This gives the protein CASSTGTLAKNIQYF.

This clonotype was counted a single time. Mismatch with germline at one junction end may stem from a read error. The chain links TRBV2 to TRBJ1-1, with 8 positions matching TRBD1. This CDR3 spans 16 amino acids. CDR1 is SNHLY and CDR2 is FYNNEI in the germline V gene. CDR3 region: CVSRRDRLTMNTEAFF. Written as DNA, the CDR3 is TGTGTCAGCAGAAGGGACAGGCTGACAATGAACACTGAAGCTTTCTTT.

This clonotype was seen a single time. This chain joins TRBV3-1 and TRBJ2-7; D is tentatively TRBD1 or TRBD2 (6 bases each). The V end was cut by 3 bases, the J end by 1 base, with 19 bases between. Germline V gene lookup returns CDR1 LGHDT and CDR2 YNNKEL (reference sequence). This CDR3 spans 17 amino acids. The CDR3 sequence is CASSHDERGVLSYEQYF. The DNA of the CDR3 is TGTGCCAGCAGCCACGATGAGAGGGGGGTACTATCCTACGAGCAGTACTTC.

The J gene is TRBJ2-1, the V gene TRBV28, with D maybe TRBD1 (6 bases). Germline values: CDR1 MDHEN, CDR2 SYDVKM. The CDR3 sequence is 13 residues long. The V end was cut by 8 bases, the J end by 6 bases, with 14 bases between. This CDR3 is CASSETGFNEQFF. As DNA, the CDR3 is TGTGCCAGCTCTGAGACAGGTTTCAATGAGCAGTTCTTC.

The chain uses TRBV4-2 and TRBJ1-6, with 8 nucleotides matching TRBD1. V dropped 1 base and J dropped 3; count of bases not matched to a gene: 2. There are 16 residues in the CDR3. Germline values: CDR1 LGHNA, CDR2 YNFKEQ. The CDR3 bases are TGTGCCAGCAGCCAAGCTACAGGGGGCTATAATTCACCCCTCCACTTT. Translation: CASSQATGGYNSPLHF.

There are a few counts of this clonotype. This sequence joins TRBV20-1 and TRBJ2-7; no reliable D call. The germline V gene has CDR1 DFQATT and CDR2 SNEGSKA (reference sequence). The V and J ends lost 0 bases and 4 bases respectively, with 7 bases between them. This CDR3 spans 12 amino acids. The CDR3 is CSARDVGYEQYF. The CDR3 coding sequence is TGCAGTGCTAGAGATGTGGGATACGAGCAGTACTTC.

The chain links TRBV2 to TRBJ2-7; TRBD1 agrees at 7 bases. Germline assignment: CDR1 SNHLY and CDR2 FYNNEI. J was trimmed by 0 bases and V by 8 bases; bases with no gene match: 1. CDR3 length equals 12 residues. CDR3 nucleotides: TGTGCCAGCGGACAGGCCTCCTACGAGCAGTACTTC. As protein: CASGQASYEQYF.

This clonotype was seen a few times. CDR3 region: CASILLAGGPIKNYEQYF. The CDR3 nucleotides are TGTGCCAGCATCTTACTAGCGGGGGGGCCTATCAAAAATTACGAGCAGTACTTC. The gene calls are TRBV6-5 and TRBJ2-7; 13 bases match TRBD2. V trimming: 7 bases; J trimming: 4 bases; junction bases outside the gene matches: 16. The CDR3 extends over 18 amino acids. CDR1 is MNHEY, CDR2 SVGAGI, per germline.

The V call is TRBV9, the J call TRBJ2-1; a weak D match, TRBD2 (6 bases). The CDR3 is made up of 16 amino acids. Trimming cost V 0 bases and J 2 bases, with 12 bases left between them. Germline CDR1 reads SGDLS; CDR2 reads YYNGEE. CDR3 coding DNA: TGTGCCAGCAGCGTAGTACCAGCGGGTCCCTACAATGAGCAGTTCTTC. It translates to CASSVVPAGPYNEQFF.

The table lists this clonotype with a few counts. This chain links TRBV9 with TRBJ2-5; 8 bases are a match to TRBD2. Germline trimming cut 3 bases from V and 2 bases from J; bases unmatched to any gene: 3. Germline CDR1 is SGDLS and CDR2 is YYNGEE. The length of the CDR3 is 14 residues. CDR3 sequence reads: CASSGSGAQETQYF. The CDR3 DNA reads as TGTGCCAGCAGCGGTAGCGGGGCTCAAGAGACCCAGTACTTC. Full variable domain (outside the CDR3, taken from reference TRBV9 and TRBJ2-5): DSGVTQTPKHLITATGQRVTLRCSPRSGDLSVYWYQQSLDQGLQFLIQYYNGEERAKGNILERFSAQQFPDLHSELNLSSLELGDSALYFCASSGSGAQETQYFGPGTRLLVL.

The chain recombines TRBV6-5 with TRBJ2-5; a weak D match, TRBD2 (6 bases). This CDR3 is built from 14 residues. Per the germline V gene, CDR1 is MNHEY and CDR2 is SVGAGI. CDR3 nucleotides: TGTGCGACTGGCAGGGCGGGAAACCAAGAGACCCAGTACTTC. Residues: CATGRAGNQETQYF.

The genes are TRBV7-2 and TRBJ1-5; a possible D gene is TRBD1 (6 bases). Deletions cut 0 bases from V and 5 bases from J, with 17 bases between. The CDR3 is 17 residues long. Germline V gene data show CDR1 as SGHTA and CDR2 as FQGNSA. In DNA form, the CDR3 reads TGTGCCAGCAGCTTAGCGCAAGGGGGGCGCCTCTATCAGCCCCAGCATTTT. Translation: CASSLAQGGRLYQPQHF.